These T cell receptor beta chains were read from a single sample in a study of a mutant IDH1 vaccine in newly diagnosed glioma. Their recognized antigens are unknown. Using immunoSEQ multiplex PCR, the repertoire was profiled, and TCRdb retains in-frame clones only, with some absent. The sample lists about 64,000 clones, 60% to 75% occurring once. The sequencing used PBMCs, collected from a glioma patient whose treatment included an IDH1 peptide vaccine. The source is a man aged 50 to 59 with glioma. CDR3s leave out the opening cysteine and the closing phenylalanine or tryptophan.

TRBV6-4	TRBJ2-1	ASSGAGDSYNEQF
TRBV5-1	TRBJ1-4	ASSPPGGANEKLF
TRBV4-3	TRBJ2-1	ASSRRTSGGGSYNEQF
TRBV6-5	TRBJ1-5	ASSWDSYQPQH
TRBV27	TRBJ2-6	ASSPLRVSGANVLT
TRBV4-2	TRBJ1-5	ASSQDYDKPQH
TRBV2	TRBJ1-3	ASSPRTPDSGNTIY
TRBV27	TRBJ1-5	ASSLIGRNQPQH
TRBV29-1	TRBJ1-3	SVGQEGNTIY
TRBV6-1	TRBJ2-1	ASSEGIGGYNEQF
TRBV5-4	TRBJ1-3	ASSFPGGPGNTIY
TRBV18	TRBJ1-1	ASSLGQENTEAF
TRBV6-1	TRBJ2-3	ASSGTGRKDTQY
TRBV5-4	TRBJ2-1	ASSWGGGNNEQF
TRBV29-1	TRBJ2-3	SVAAGGTDTQY
TRBV9	TRBJ2-1	ASNPFEGAHNEQF
TRBV7-8	TRBJ2-1	ASRRGTQEQF
TRBV28	TRBJ2-1	ASTEQGRGSYNEQF
TRBV4-3	TRBJ2-2	ASSPELAGGLTGELF
TRBV5-6	TRBJ2-7	ASSFWRDRTPGEQY
TRBV6-5	TRBJ1-3	ASSTSDRSWNTIY
TRBV30	TRBJ2-7	ARGRDSYEQY
TRBV28	TRBJ1-5	ASSLYGTALHQPQH
TRBV7-9	TRBJ1-2	ASSLRGQGDGYT
TRBV18	TRBJ2-3	ASSPRQDTQY
TRBV15	TRBJ2-7	ATSRERGTYEQY
TRBV14	TRBJ1-3	ASSLGPVPIY
TRBV13	TRBJ2-2	ASSLFGGNTGELF